The T cell receptor (beta chain) under discussion was sequenced for a study of Graves' ophthalmopathy and Graves' hyperthyroidism. CDR3 length equals 12 residues. Germline values: CDR1 DFQATT, CDR2 SNEGSKA (reference sequence). Amplification from RNA transcripts yielded the TCR beta CDR3 regions. HTBI primers were used in a first-round RT-PCR, which preceded a second-round multiplex PCR. Via MiXCR, TCRdb re-called the multiplex PCR reads, giving one row per CDR3 protein. The repertoire holds 450,000 or so distinct CDR3 sequences, with approximately 15% as singletons. The sequence was obtained from a woman in her twenties or thirties with Graves' ophthalmopathy. V and J are TRBV20-1 and TRBJ2-7; maybe TRBD2 (5 bases). The DNA end lines up better with TRBJ2-1; the J call may be wrong. The sample was blood. CDR3: CSATSSSYEQFF. The CDR3 region has the DNA TGCAGTGCTACTAGCAGTTCCTACGAGCAGTTCTTC.